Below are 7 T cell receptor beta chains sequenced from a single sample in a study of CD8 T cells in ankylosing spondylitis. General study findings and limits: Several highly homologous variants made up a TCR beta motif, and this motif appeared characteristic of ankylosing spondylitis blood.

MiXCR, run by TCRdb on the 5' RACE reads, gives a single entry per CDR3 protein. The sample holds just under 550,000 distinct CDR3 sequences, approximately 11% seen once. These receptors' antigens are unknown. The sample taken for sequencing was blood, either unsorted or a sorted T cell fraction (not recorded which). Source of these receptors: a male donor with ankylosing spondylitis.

In DNA form, the CDR3 reads TGCAGTGCTAGACCCGGACAGGGGGGCGACGAGCAGTACTTC. It codes for CSARPGQGGDEQYF. V is TRBV20-1 and J is TRBJ2-7, with 10 nucleotides matching TRBD1. Germline V gene sequence: CDR1 DFQATT, CDR2 SNEGSKA (reference sequence). J gave up 5 bases and V 2 bases, and 6 bases lay outside the gene matches. This CDR3 comprises 14 residues.

CDR3 coding DNA: TGTGCCAGCAGCTTAGGTGTCAGGTCAAGTCTGCATTTT. Its protein is CASSLGVRSSLHF. The rearrangement uses TRBV7-8 and TRBJ1-5; D is ambiguous. V lost 1 base and J lost 15, with 16 bases in between. The CDR3 runs to 13 residues. Germline V gene sequence: CDR1 SGHVS, CDR2 FQNEAQ.

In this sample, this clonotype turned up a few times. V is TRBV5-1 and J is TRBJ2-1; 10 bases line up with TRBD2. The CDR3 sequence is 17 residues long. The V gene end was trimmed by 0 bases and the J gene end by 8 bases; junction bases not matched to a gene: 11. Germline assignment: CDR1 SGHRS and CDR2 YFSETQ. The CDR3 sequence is CASSLALSSGSKDEQFF. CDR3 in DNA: TGCGCCAGCAGCTTGGCCTTGTCTAGCGGGAGCAAGGATGAGCAGTTCTTC.

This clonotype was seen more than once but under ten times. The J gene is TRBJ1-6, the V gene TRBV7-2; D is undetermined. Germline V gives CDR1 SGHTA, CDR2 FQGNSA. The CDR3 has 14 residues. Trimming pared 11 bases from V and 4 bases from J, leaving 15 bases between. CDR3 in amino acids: CAVESGSYNSPLHF. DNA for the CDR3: TGTGCCGTCGAGTCGGGTTCTTATAATTCACCCCTCCACTTT.

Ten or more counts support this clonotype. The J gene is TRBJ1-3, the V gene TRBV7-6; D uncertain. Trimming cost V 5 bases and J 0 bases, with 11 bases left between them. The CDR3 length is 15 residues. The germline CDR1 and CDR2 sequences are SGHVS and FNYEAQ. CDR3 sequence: CASSLSRGSGNTIYF. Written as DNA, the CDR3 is TGTGCCAGCAGCCTTTCACGGGGCTCTGGAAACACCATATATTTT.

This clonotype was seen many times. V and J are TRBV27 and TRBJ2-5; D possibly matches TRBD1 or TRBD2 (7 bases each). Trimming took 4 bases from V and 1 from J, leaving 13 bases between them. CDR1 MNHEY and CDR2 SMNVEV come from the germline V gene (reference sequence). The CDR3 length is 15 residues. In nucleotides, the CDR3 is TGTGCCAGCAGTTACATCAGGGGGGGCCAAGAGACCCAGTACTTC. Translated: CASSYIRGGQETQYF.

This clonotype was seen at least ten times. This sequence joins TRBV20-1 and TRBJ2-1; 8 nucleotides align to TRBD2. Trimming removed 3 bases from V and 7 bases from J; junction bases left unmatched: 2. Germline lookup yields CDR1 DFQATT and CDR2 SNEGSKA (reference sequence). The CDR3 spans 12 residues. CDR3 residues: CSASGRANEQFF. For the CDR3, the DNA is TGCAGTGCTAGCGGGAGGGCAAATGAGCAGTTCTTC.